These 32 T cell receptor beta chains came from one sample sequenced in a study of blood T cell repertoires in COVID-19. Clones were read by immunoSEQ multiplex PCR, and TCRdb kept only the in-frame ones, dropping some. Among about 92,000 clones, 80% were seen once, and the ten largest hold roughly 15%. Material for sequencing was peripheral blood. These receptors all stem from a woman of 80 years or more with active or convalescent COVID-19.

J is TRBJ2-3 and V is TRBV7-6; no clear D. In germline, CDR1 is SGHVS, CDR2 FNYEAQ. The CDR3 is 15 residues long. The V end was cut by 2 bases, the J end by 1 base, with 10 bases between. CDR3 nucleotide sequence: TGTGCCAGCAGCTTATTGAATGTAGGCACAGATACGCAGTATTTT. Its protein is CASSLLNVGTDTQYF.

This chain uses TRBV7-3 with TRBJ2-3; D is perhaps TRBD1 (6 bases). V lost 6 bases to trimming and J lost 6 bases, with 13 bases between them. The CDR3 sequence is 13 residues long. Germline V lookup: CDR1 SGHTA, CDR2 FQGTGA. CDR3 region: CASSRTGSDTQYF. The CDR3 DNA is TGTGCCAGCAGTCGAACAGGGAGCGATACGCAGTATTTT.

This clone was observed a single time. The chain is built from TRBV7-2 and TRBJ2-3, with 9 positions matching TRBD2. The CDR3 runs to 16 residues. Germline V CDR1 and CDR2: SGHTA, FQGNSA. Losses at the gene ends were 5 bases for V and 3 bases for J; bases not matched to a gene: 9. The CDR3 sequence: CASSRTIGLATDTQYF. The DNA of the CDR3 is TGTGCCAGCAGCCGGACTATTGGACTAGCGACAGATACGCAGTATTTT.

The chain has TRBV5-1 and TRBJ2-5; 7 positions agree with TRBD2. Losses at the gene ends were 2 bases for V and 3 bases for J; bases not matched to a gene: 1. The CDR3 length is 13 residues. The germline CDR1 and CDR2 sequences are SGHRS and YFSETQ. CDR3 sequence (DNA): TGCGCCAGCAGCTTTGCGGGAGAAGAGACCCAGTACTTC. Its translation is CASSFAGEETQYF.

This clone was counted a few times. The chain combines TRBV4-3 with TRBJ1-4; 10 bases match TRBD1. Germline trimming cut 1 base from V and 8 bases from J; bases unmatched to any gene: 10. The germline gives CDR1 LGHNA, CDR2 YSLEER. The CDR3 extends over 17 amino acids. Here the CDR3 reads CASSQGPRQGAIEKLFF. In nucleotides, the CDR3 is TGCGCCAGCAGCCAAGGACCCCGACAGGGGGCGATAGAAAAACTGTTTTTT.

The CDR3 protein is CATAPSRLQETQYF. CDR3 bases: TGTGCCACCGCCCCTTCGCGGTTACAAGAGACCCAGTACTTC. J is TRBJ2-5 and V is TRBV5-4, with D unresolved. The V end lost 9 bases, the J end lost 2 bases, and 17 bases lay between the germline ends. Germline-derived CDR1 and CDR2 are SGHNT and YYREEE (reference sequence). The CDR3 totals 14 residues.

This clone was detected once. This sequence joins TRBV6-1 and TRBJ1-2; no definite D call. Trimming took 0 bases from V and 3 from J, leaving 5 bases between them. The CDR3 runs 13 residues. The V gene's germline CDR1 is MNHNS and CDR2 SASEGT. Here the CDR3 DNA reads TGTGCCAGCAGTGAAGCGCTAGACTATGGCTACACCTTC. This translates into CASSEALDYGYTF.

The chain carries TRBV4-3 and TRBJ2-5, with a possible D match to TRBD2 (6 bases). CDR3 length: 18 amino acids. Germline lookup yields CDR1 LGHNA and CDR2 YSLEER. Trimming removed 2 bases from V and 1 base from J, with 20 bases in between. The CDR3 spells CASSQQRSYRDFQETQYF. The CDR3, as DNA: TGCGCCAGCAGCCAACAGAGGTCTTACCGGGACTTCCAAGAGACCCAGTACTTC.

V gene TRBV3-1 (or the pseudogene TRBV3-2) combines with J gene TRBJ2-7; 7 bases fit TRBD1. CDR3 length equals 14 residues. CDR1 LGHDT and CDR2 YNNKEL come from the germline V gene (reference sequence). V lost 5 bases and J lost 6; bases outside the gene matches: 10. The CDR3 nucleotides read TGTGCCAGCAGCAACCTGGTGCAGGGGGTCGAGCAGTACTTC. Translation gives CASSNLVQGVEQYF.

J is TRBJ2-1 and V is TRBV9; 10 nucleotides align to TRBD1. Germline CDR1 is SGDLS and CDR2 is YYNGEE. V shed 4 bases, J shed 6 bases, and the junction held 16 bases outside the gene matches. There are 18 residues in the CDR3. The CDR3 DNA sequence: TGTGCCAGCAGCTCCGGGACAGGGGTCTCGAGGGTGGGCAATGAGCAGTTCTTC. It specifies CASSSGTGVSRVGNEQFF.

V usage is TRBV27 and J usage is TRBJ2-7; weak D call: TRBD2 (7 bases). Looked up from germline, CDR1 is MNHEY and CDR2 is SMNVEV (reference sequence). The CDR3 length is 14 residues. Trimming took 3 bases from V and 2 from J, leaving 11 bases between them. In nucleotides, the CDR3 is TGTGCCAGCAGTTTCGGGGGGCCTGCCTACGAGCAGTACTTC. Protein sequence: CASSFGGPAYEQYF.

The DNA of the CDR3 is TGTGCCAGTAGTCCACGACAGGGGGAGGCAGATGGCTACACCTTC. Amino acids: CASSPRQGEADGYTF. This chain links TRBV19 with TRBJ1-2; TRBD1 aligns across 9 bases. With V trimmed by 5 bases and J by 6 bases, 10 bases remained unmatched. CDR1 is LNHDA and CDR2 is SQIVND in the germline V gene (reference sequence). The CDR3 runs to 15 residues.

This clone has a handful of counts. CDR3 sequence reads: CASSLSWGEGYNEQFF. Written as DNA, the CDR3 is TGTGCCAGCAGCTTAAGCTGGGGGGAAGGTTACAATGAGCAGTTCTTC. This chain links TRBV7-3 with TRBJ2-1, with TRBD2 as a possible D gene (6 bases). Germline V CDR1 and CDR2: SGHTA, FQGTGA. The CDR3 is 16 amino acids. The V and J ends lost 1 base and 4 bases respectively, with 14 bases between them.

The J gene is TRBJ2-6, the V gene TRBV4-3; tentative D call: TRBD2 (5 bases). Germline V lookup: CDR1 LGHNA, CDR2 YSLEER. The length of the CDR3 is 17 residues. V shed 2 bases and J shed 3 bases, with 14 bases lying between them. CDR3 sequence: CASSQSPWAGGANVLTF. The DNA for the CDR3 is TGCGCCAGCAGCCAAAGCCCTTGGGCGGGTGGGGCCAACGTCCTGACTTTC.

The rearrangement uses TRBV18 and TRBJ2-2, with 8 bases fitting TRBD2. In germline, CDR1 is KGHSH, CDR2 LQKENI. The CDR3 loop spans 17 amino acids. Trimming cost V 1 base and J 9 bases; bases outside gene matches: 13. CDR3 sequence: CASSPRLASGPHRELFF. The CDR3 bases are TGTGCCAGCTCACCACGTCTGGCTAGCGGGCCCCACCGGGAGCTGTTTTTT.

This clone was picked up a small number of times. The CDR3 region has the DNA TGTGCCAGTAGTATCTCTCAGGGCACAGATACGCAGTATTTT. Residues: CASSISQGTDTQYF. The genes are TRBV19 and TRBJ2-3; D not certain. Germline CDR1 LNHDA, CDR2 SQIVND (reference sequence). The V end lost 3 bases, the J end lost 1 base, and 8 bases lay between the germline ends. This CDR3 comprises 14 residues.

This rearrangement joins TRBV7-9 to TRBJ1-1; D may be TRBD1 (5 bases). The CDR3 is made up of 15 amino acids. V was cut by 5 bases and J by 0 bases, with 13 bases left in between. Germline CDR1 SEHNR, CDR2 FQNEAQ (reference sequence). CDR3 DNA sequence: TGTGCCAGCAGCGCGGGGACGGGGGTGAACACTGAAGCTTTCTTT. Amino acids: CASSAGTGVNTEAFF. Full variable domain (rest looked up from reference TRBV7-9 and TRBJ1-1): DTGVSQNPRHKITKRGQNVTFRCDPISEHNRLYWYRQTLGQGPEFLTYFQNEAQLEKSRLLSDRFSAERPKGSFSTLEIQRTEQGDSAMYLCASSAGTGVNTEAFFGQGTRLTVV.

The rearrangement links TRBV6-5 to TRBJ1-3; D is unresolved. The CDR3 loop spans 15 amino acids. Germline CDR1 is MNHEY and CDR2 is SVGAGI. V lost 4 bases to trimming and J lost 0 bases, with 10 bases between them. This CDR3 is CASSSDWSSGNTIYF. In DNA, the CDR3 is TGTGCCAGCAGTTCGGACTGGAGCTCTGGAAACACCATATATTTT.

V is TRBV27 and J is TRBJ1-1, with D perhaps matching TRBD1 (5 bases). V was pared by 5 bases and J by 4 bases, with 14 bases between. Germline CDR1 and CDR2: MNHEY and SMNVEV (reference sequence). The CDR3 spans 14 residues. The CDR3 sequence: CASSLPGGTTEAFF. The CDR3 DNA is TGTGCCAGCAGTCTCCCCGGGGGGACCACTGAAGCTTTCTTT.

This clone showed up just a few times. The genes are TRBV30 and TRBJ1-5, with TRBD1 matching over 8 bases. The ends lost 0 bases at V and 6 bases at J; junction bases unmatched: 4. Germline-derived CDR1 and CDR2 are GTSNPN and SVGIG (reference sequence). The CDR3 consists of 14 residues. The CDR3 protein is CAWSVRTGRQPQHF. CDR3 nucleotide sequence: TGTGCCTGGAGTGTCCGGACAGGGCGTCAGCCCCAGCATTTT.

The chain joins TRBV7-9 to TRBJ2-5; no definite D call. V was cut by 6 bases and J by 2 bases, with 4 bases left in between. Per germline, CDR1 SEHNR and CDR2 FQNEAQ (reference sequence). CDR3 length: 11 residues. The DNA for the CDR3 is TGTGCCAGCAGTCAACAAGAGACCCAGTACTTC. This gives the protein CASSQQETQYF. The entire variable domain, with the rest obtained from reference TRBV7-9 and TRBJ2-5, is as follows: DTGVSQNPRHKITKRGQNVTFRCDPISEHNRLYWYRQTLGQGPEFLTYFQNEAQLEKSRLLSDRFSAERPKGSFSTLEIQRTEQGDSAMYLCASSQQETQYFGPGTRLLVL.

CDR3 sequence reads: CAISEKTGLNQPQHF. Here the CDR3 DNA reads TGTGCCATCAGTGAAAAAACAGGCCTTAATCAGCCCCAGCATTTT. The chain combines TRBV10-3 with TRBJ1-5, with D maybe TRBD1 (5 bases). V lost 3 bases and J 4 bases, leaving 13 bases between the germline ends. Germline V gene sequence: CDR1 ENHRY, CDR2 SYGVKD. The CDR3 totals 15 residues.

The V and J genes are TRBV27 and TRBJ2-3; TRBD2 matches at 10 bases. CDR3 length: 16 amino acids. The germline CDR1 and CDR2 sequences are MNHEY and SMNVEV (reference sequence). V was pared by 3 bases and J by 7 bases, with 10 bases of the junction left unmatched. The CDR3 here is CASSFRASGSSNTQYF. CDR3 nucleotides: TGTGCCAGCAGTTTCAGGGCTAGCGGGAGTTCAAATACGCAGTATTTT.

The V call is TRBV18, the J call TRBJ1-6, with 9 bases that match TRBD1. The junction had 7 bases not matched to a gene; V was cut back by 6 bases and J by 7 bases. CDR1 is KGHSH, CDR2 LQKENI, per germline. The CDR3 is 15 residues long. The CDR3 coding sequence is TGTGCCAGCTCTTTCCGGGACAGGGACAATTCACCCCTCCACTTT. Residues: CASSFRDRDNSPLHF.

Only a few counts were recorded for this clone. The chain combines TRBV4-1 with TRBJ2-2; TRBD2 agrees at 16 bases. From germline, CDR1 is MGHRA and CDR2 YSYEKL. V lost 4 bases and J lost 7; bases outside the gene matches: 15. This CDR3 is built from 20 residues. DNA of the CDR3: TGCGCCAGCAGCCTCTTCCGTTCCGGGACTAGCGGGGGGGAAGGCGGGGAGCTGTTTTTT. Protein sequence: CASSLFRSGTSGGEGGELFF.

This rearrangement joins TRBV7-2 to TRBJ2-2; D is undetermined. Deletions cut 3 bases from V and 2 bases from J, with 10 bases between. The V gene's germline CDR1 is SGHTA and CDR2 FQGNSA. The CDR3 runs to 15 residues. DNA of the CDR3: TGTGCCAGCAGCTTTAGTTTTGCAAACACCGGGGAGCTGTTTTTT. Protein product: CASSFSFANTGELFF.

V and J are TRBV7-2 and TRBJ1-2, with TRBD1 identical over 7 bases. Germline CDR1 reads SGHTA; CDR2 reads FQGNSA. J lost 0 bases, V lost 0 bases, and 4 bases had no gene match. This CDR3 comprises 16 residues. Here the CDR3 reads CASSLAGTETNYGYTF. CDR3 DNA sequence: TGTGCCAGCAGCTTAGCCGGGACAGAGACTAACTATGGCTACACCTTC. Drawing the rest from reference TRBV7-2 and TRBJ1-2, the complete variable domain is GAGVSQSPSNKVTEKGKDVELRCDPISGHTALYWYRQSLGQGLEFLIYFQGNSAPDKSGLPSDRFSAERTGGSVSTLTIQRTQQEDSAVYLCASSLAGTETNYGYTFGSGTRLTVV.

This chain uses TRBV10-3 with TRBJ1-1; 10 nucleotides agree with TRBD1. From germline, CDR1 is ENHRY and CDR2 SYGVKD. The CDR3 extends over 14 amino acids. Germline trimming cut 6 bases from V and 4 bases from J; bases unmatched to any gene: 5. In DNA form, the CDR3 reads TGTGCCATCAGCTCGGACAGGGGGGGCACTGAAGCTTTCTTT. Protein: CAISSDRGGTEAFF.

The V and J genes are TRBV6-6 and TRBJ1-1; 8 bases are shared with TRBD1. The CDR3 sequence is 14 residues long. CDR1 is MNHNY, CDR2 SVGAGI, per germline (reference sequence). Trimming at V came to 8 bases and at J to 4 bases, leaving 9 bases not matched to a gene. The CDR3 loop is CASGLTGEGTEAFF. Written as DNA, the CDR3 is TGTGCCAGCGGCTTGACAGGGGAGGGCACTGAAGCTTTCTTT.

The rearrangement joins TRBV4-3 to TRBJ2-1; D is unclear. Germline CDR1 and CDR2: LGHNA and YSLEER. The length of the CDR3 is 18 residues. V gave up 0 bases and J gave up 0 bases, with 15 bases separating them. CDR3 bases: TGCGCCAGCAGCCAAGATCTACCAGCGACCAGCTCCTACAATGAGCAGTTCTTC. It translates to CASSQDLPATSSYNEQFF.

The J gene is TRBJ1-1, the V gene TRBV18, with 9 nucleotides matching TRBD1. J gave up 6 bases and V 8 bases, and 16 bases lay outside the gene matches. This CDR3 contains 16 residues. From germline, CDR1 is KGHSH and CDR2 LQKENI. The CDR3 DNA is TGTGCCAGCGCGCCTTCCCCGGGACAGGGAGTTCCTGAAGCTTTCTTT. Translating gives CASAPSPGQGVPEAFF. The variable domain in full, completed from reference TRBV18 and TRBJ1-1, reads NAGVMQNPRHLVRRRGQEARLRCSPMKGHSHVYWYRQLPEEGLKFMVYLQKENIIDESGMPKERFSAEFPKEGPSILRIQQVVRGDSAAYFCASAPSPGQGVPEAFFGQGTRLTVV.

The rearrangement joins TRBV7-9 to TRBJ2-2; 8 bases match TRBD2. Looked up from germline, CDR1 is SEHNR and CDR2 is FQNEAQ (reference sequence). Trimming removed 5 bases from V and 7 bases from J; junction bases left unmatched: 9. CDR3 size: 15 residues. The CDR3 loop is CASSPAGGGVGELFF. The CDR3 DNA reads TGTGCCAGCAGCCCCGCCGGGGGGGGCGTCGGGGAGCTGTTTTTT.